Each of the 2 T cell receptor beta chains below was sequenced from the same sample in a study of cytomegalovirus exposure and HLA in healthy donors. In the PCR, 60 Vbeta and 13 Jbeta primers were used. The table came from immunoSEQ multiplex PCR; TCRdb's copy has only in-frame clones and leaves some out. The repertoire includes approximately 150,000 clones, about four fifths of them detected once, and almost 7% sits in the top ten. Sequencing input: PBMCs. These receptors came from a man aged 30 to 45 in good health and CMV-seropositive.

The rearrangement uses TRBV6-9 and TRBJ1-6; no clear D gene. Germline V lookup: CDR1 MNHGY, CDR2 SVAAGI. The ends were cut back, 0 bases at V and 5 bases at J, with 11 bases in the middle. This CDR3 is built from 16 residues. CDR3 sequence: CASSYSPWSNNSPLHF. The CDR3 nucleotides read TGTGCCAGCAGTTATTCCCCGTGGAGCAATAATTCACCCCTCCACTTT.

CDR3 DNA: TGTGCCAGCAGCGCCAAGGGGGGGAGTTCCCAGTACTTC. Amino acid sequence: CASSAKGGSSQYF. The genes are TRBV7-9 and TRBJ2-5, with a weak D call TRBD2 (7 bases). The V end was cut by 5 bases, the J end by 9 bases, with 16 bases between. The CDR3 totals 13 residues. Looked up from germline, CDR1 is SEHNR and CDR2 is FQNEAQ (reference sequence).